This is a list of T cell receptor beta chains from one sample in a study of T cell responses to AZD1222 COVID-19 vaccine. Sequencing was performed with immunoSEQ multiplex PCR; in TCRdb, only in-frame clones are kept and a portion is missing. The sample consists of about 130,000 clones, about nine tenths of them appearing once. The sample consisted of peripheral blood, taken on day 0 of MenACWY control vaccination. The source is an adult in good health. Both conserved end residues are part of each CDR3. A D gene is named only where the DNA matches it firmly. Only part of the rows carry a size: once, few, many, or a class if the clone is expanded.

-,TRBV18,-,TRBJ2-5,CASSPGGQETQYF,TGTGCCAGCTCACCAGGGGGCCAAGAGACCCAGTACTTC
-,TRBV18,-,TRBJ2-3,CASSPPGQSGTQYF,TGTGCCAGCTCACCACCGGGCCAATCCGGTACGCAGTATTTT
-,TRBV7-3,-,TRBJ2-3,CASSLGGVTDTQYF,TGTGCCAGCAGCTTAGGGGGAGTCACAGATACGCAGTATTTT
-,TRBV11-1,-,TRBJ2-5,CASSPQGEAQYF,TGTGCCAGCAGCCCCCAAGGGGAGGCCCAGTACTTC
-,TRBV6-2/TRBV6-3,-,TRBJ1-4,CASSYYRDNEKLFF,TGTGCCAGCAGTTACTACCGGGATAATGAAAAACTGTTTTTT
TRBD1,TRBV7-2,once,TRBJ1-3,CASSTGASGNTIYF,TGTGCCAGCAGCACAGGGGCCTCTGGAAACACCATATATTTT
-,TRBV5-4,-,TRBJ1-5,CASSLWGENQPQHF,TGTGCCAGCAGCTTATGGGGGGAGAACCAGCCCCAGCATTTT
-,TRBV15,-,TRBJ1-1,CATSRDAGQNTEAFF,TGTGCCACCAGCAGAGATGCAGGGCAGAACACTGAAGCTTTCTTT
-,TRBV6-4,once,TRBJ2-3,CASSRDGAADTQYF,TGTGCCAGCAGTCGTGATGGGGCGGCAGATACGCAGTATTTT
TRBD2,TRBV18,-,TRBJ2-4,CASSPWGGAKNIQYF,TGTGCCAGCTCACCATGGGGGGGAGCCAAAAACATTCAGTACTTC
TRBD1,TRBV12-3/TRBV12-4,-,TRBJ2-3,CASKRGLTDTQYF,TGTGCCAGCAAGAGGGGGCTCACAGATACGCAGTATTTT
-,TRBV5-6,-,TRBJ2-7,CASSLDGVEDYEQYF,TGTGCCAGCAGCTTGGACGGGGTAGAGGACTACGAGCAGTACTTC